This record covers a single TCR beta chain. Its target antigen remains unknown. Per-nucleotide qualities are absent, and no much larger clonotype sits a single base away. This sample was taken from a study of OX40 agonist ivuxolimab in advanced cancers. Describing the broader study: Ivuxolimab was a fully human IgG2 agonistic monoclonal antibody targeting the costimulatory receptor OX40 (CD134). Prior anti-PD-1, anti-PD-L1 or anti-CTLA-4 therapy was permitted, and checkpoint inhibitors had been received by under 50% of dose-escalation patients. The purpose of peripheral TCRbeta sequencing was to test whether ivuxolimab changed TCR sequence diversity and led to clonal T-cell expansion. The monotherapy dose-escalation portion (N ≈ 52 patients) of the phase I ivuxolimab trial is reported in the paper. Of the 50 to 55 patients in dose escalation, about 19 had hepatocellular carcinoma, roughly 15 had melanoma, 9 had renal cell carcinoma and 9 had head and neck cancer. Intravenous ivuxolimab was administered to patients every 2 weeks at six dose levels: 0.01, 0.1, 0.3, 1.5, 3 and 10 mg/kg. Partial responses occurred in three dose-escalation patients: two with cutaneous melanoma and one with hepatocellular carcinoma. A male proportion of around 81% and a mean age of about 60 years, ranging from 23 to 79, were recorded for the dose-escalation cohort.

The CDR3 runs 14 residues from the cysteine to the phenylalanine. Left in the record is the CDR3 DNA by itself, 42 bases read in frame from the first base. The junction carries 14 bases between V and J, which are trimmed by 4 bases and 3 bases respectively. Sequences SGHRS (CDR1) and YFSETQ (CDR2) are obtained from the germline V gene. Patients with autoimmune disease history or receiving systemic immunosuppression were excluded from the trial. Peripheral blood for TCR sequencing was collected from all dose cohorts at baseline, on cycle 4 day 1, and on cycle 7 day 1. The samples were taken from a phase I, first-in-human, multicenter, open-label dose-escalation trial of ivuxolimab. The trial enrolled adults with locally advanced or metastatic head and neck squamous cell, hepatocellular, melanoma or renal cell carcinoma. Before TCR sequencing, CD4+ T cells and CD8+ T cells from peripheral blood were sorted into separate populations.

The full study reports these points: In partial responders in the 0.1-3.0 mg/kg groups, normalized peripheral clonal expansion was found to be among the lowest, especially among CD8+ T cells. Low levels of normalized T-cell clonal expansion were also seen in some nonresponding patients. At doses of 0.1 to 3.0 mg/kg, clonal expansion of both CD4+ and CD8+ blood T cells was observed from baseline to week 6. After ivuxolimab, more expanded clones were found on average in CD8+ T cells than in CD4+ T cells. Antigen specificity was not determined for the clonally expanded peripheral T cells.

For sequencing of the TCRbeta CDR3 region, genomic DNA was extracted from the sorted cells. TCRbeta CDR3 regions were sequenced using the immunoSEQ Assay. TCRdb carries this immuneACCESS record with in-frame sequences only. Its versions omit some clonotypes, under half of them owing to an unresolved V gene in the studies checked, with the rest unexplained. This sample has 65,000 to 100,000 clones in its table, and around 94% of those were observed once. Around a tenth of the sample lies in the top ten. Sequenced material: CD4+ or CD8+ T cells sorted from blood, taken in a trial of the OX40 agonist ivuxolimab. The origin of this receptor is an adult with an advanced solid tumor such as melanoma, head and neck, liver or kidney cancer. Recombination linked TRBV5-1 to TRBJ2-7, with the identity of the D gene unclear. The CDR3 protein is CASSPYPGRYEQYF. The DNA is TGCGCCAGCAGCCCTTACCCAGGTCGCTACGAGCAGTACTTC.